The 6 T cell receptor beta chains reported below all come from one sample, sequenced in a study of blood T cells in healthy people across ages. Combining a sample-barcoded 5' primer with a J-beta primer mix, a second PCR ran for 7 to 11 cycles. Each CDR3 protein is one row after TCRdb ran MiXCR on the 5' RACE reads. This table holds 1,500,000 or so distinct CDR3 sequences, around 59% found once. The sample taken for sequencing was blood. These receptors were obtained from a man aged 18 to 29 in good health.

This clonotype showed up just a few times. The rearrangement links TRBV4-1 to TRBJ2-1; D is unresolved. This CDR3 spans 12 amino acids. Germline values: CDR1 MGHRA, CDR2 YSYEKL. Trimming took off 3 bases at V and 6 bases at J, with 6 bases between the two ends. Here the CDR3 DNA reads TGCGCCAGCAGCCATATCTCCAATGAGCAGTTCTTC. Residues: CASSHISNEQFF.

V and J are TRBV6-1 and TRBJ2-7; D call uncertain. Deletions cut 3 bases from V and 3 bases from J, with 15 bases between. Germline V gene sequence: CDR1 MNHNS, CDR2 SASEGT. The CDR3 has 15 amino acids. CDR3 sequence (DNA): TGTGCCAGCAGTGACAGGCCGGGCGTTCTCTACGAGCAGTACTTC. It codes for CASSDRPGVLYEQYF.

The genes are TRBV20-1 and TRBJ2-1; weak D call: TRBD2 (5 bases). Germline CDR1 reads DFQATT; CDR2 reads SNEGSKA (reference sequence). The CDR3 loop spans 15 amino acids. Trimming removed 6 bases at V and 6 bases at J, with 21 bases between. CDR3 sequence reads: CSAPPRGIVGNEQFF. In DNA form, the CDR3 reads TGCAGTGCCCCCCCCCGGGGAATAGTAGGCAATGAGCAGTTCTTC.

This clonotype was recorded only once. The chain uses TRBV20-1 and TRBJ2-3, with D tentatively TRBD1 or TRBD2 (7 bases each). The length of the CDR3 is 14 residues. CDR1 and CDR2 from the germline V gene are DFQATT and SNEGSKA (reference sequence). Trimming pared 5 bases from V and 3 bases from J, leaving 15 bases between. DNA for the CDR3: TGCAGTGCTTACCGACAGGGAGGGACAGATACGCAGTATTTT. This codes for CSAYRQGGTDTQYF.

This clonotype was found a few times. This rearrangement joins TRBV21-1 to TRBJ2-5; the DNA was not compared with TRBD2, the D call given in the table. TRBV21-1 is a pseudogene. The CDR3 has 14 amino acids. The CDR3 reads CASSKVTSLETQYF. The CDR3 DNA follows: TGTGCCAGCAGCAAAGTCACTAGCTTAGAGACCCAGTACTTC.

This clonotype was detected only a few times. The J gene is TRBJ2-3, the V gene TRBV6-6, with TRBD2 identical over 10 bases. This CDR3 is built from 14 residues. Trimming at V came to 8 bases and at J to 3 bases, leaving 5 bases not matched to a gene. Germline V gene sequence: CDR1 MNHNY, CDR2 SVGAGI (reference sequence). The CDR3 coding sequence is TGTGCCAGCCTAGCGGGAGTGAGAACAGATACGCAGTATTTT. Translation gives CASLAGVRTDTQYF.